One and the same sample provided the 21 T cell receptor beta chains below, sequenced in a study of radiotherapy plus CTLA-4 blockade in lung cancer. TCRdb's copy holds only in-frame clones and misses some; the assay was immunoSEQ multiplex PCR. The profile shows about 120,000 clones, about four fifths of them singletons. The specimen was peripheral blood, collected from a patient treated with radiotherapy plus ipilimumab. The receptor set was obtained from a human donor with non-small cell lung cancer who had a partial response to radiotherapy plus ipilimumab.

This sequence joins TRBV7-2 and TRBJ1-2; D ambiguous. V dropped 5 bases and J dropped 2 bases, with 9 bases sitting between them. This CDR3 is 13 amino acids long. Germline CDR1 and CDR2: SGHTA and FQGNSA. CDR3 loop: CASSLGGNYGYTF. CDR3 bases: TGTGCCAGCAGCCTTGGAGGGAACTATGGCTACACCTTC.

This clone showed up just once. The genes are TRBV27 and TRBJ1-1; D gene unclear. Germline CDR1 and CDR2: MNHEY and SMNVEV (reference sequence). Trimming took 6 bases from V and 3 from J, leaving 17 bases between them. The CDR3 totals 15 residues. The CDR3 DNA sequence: TGTGCCAGCAGCCTATCTTCGGGAGGGTACACTGAAGCTTTCTTT. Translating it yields CASSLSSGGYTEAFF.

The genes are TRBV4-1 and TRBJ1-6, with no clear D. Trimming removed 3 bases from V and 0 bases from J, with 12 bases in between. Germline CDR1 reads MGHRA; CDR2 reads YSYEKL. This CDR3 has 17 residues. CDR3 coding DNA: TGCGCCAGCAGCCAGGGCCCATTGAGCTCCTATAATTCACCCCTCCACTTT. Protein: CASSQGPLSSYNSPLHF.

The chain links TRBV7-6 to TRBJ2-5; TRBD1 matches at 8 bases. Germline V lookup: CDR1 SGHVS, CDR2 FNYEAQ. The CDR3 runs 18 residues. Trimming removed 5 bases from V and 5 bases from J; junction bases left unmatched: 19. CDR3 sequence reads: CASSQSLPGTGDRETQYF. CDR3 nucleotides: TGTGCCAGCAGCCAGAGCCTACCTGGGACAGGAGACAGGGAGACCCAGTACTTC.

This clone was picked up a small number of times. CDR3 coding DNA: TGTGCCAGCAGCGTAGCTAGCGGGGGGGTGGGGGAGACCCAGTACTTC. It codes for CASSVASGGVGETQYF. V is TRBV9 and J is TRBJ2-5; 12 bases are a match to TRBD2. Germline V gene lookup returns CDR1 SGDLS and CDR2 YYNGEE. This CDR3 region has 16 residues. J gave up 5 bases and V 0 bases, and 5 bases lay outside the gene matches.

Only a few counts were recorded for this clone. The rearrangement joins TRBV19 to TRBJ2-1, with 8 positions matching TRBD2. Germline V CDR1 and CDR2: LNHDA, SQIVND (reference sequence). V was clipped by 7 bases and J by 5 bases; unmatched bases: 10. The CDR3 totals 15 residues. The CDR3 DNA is TGTGCCAGTATCTCCCTCGCGGGAGGCCACAATGAGCAGTTCTTC. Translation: CASISLAGGHNEQFF.

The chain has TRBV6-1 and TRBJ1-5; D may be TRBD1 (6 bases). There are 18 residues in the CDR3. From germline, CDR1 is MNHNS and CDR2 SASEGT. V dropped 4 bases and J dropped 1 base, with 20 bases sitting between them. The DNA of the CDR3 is TGTGCCAGCAGTGGAAGCCTGAGTAACAGGGCGAGCAATCAGCCCCAGCATTTT. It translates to CASSGSLSNRASNQPQHF.

The CDR3 DNA sequence: TGCGCCAGCGGCCGCTGGGGGGGTGAGCAGTTCTTC. The encoded protein is CASGRWGGEQFF. The rearrangement uses TRBV10-2 and TRBJ2-1; 7 bases map to TRBD2. The CDR3 is made up of 12 amino acids. V lost 8 bases and J lost 9; bases outside the gene matches: 7. CDR1 and CDR2 (germline): WSHSY, SAAADI.

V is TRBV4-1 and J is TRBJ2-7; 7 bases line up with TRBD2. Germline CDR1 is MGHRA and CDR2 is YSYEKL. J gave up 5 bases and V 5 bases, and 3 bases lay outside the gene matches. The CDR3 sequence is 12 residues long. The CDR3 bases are TGCGCCAGCAGCGGGAGGGCCAACGAGCAGTACTTC. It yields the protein CASSGRANEQYF.

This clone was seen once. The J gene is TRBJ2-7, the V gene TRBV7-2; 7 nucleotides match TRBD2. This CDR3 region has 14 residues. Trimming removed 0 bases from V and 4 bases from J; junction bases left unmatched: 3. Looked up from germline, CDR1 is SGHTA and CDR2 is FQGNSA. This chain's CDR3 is CASSLARGGYEQYV. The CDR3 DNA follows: TGTGCCAGCAGCTTAGCTCGCGGGGGATACGAGCAGTACGTC.

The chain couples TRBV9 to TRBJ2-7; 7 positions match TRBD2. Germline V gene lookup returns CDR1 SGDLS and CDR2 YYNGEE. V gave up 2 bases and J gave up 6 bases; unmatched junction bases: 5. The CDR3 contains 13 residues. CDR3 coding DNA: TGTGCCAGCAGCGTCCAGGGACTATCCGAGCAGTACTTC. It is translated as CASSVQGLSEQYF.

DNA for the CDR3: TGCGCCAGCAGCCAAGAGGGCAGAACAGGAAACACCATATATTTT. Translated, it gives CASSQEGRTGNTIYF. J is TRBJ1-3 and V is TRBV4-1; D remains unclear. V was pared by 0 bases and J by 4 bases, with 10 bases between. The CDR3 runs to 15 residues. The V gene's germline CDR1 is MGHRA and CDR2 YSYEKL.

CDR3 DNA sequence: TGTGCCAGCGCCCCGGGACTAGCGGGAGGCTGGAACGAGCAGTACTTC. Translated: CASAPGLAGGWNEQYF. The chain recombines TRBV11-3 with TRBJ2-7; 15 bases match TRBD2. This CDR3 contains 16 residues. Germline loops: CDR1 SGHNT, CDR2 YENEEA. Trimming cost V 8 bases and J 5 bases; bases outside gene matches: 10. Drawing the rest from reference TRBV11-3 and TRBJ2-7, the complete variable domain is EAGVVQSPRYKIIEKKQPVAFWCNPISGHNTLYWYLQNLGQGPELLIRYENEEAVDDSQLPKDRFSAERLKGVDSTLKIQPAELGDSAVYLCASAPGLAGGWNEQYFGPGTRLTVT.

CDR3 residues: CASSLRAGGTYNEQFF. As DNA, the CDR3 is TGTGCCAGCAGTTTAAGGGCAGGGGGGACCTACAATGAGCAGTTCTTC. The chain links TRBV28 to TRBJ2-1; possible D gene TRBD1, 7 bases. V lost 2 bases, J lost 2 bases, and 13 bases lay in between. Germline CDR1 is MDHEN and CDR2 is SYDVKM. This CDR3 is built from 16 residues.

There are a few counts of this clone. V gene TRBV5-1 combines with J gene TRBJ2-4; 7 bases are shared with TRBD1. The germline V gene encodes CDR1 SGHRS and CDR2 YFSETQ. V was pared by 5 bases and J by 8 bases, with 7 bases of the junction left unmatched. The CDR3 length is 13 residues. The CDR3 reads CASRGGKSDIQYF. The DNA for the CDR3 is TGCGCCAGCAGAGGGGGCAAATCGGACATTCAGTACTTC.

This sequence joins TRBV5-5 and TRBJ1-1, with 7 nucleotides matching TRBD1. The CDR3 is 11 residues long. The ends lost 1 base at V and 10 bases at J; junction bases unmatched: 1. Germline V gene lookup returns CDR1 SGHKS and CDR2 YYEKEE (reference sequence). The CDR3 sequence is CASSLRTGAFF. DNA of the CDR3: TGTGCCAGCAGCTTGCGGACAGGAGCTTTCTTT.

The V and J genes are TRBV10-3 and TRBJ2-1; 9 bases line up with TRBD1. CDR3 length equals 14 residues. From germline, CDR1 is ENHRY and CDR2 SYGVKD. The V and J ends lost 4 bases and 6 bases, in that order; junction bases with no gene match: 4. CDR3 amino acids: CAISGQGGVNEQFF. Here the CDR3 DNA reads TGTGCCATCAGTGGACAGGGGGGGGTCAATGAGCAGTTCTTC.

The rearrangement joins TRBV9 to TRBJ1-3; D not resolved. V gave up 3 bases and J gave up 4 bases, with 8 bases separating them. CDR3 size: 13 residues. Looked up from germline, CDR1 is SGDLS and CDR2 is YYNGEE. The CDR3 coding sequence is TGTGCCAGCAGCGGCGGAGCCGGAAACACCATATATTTT. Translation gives CASSGGAGNTIYF.

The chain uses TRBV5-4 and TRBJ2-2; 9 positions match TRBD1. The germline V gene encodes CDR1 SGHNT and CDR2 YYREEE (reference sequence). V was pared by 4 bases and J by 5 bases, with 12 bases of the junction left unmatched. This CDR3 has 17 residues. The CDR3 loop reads CASSPPTGGPGTGELFF. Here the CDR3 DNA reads TGTGCCAGCAGCCCACCCACAGGGGGCCCGGGGACCGGGGAGCTGTTTTTT.

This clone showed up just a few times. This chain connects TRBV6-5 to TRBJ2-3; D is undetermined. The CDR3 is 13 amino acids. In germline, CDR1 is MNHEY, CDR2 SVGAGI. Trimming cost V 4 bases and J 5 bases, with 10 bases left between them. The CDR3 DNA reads TGTGCCAGCAGTTCGACGACGGGAGATACGCAGTATTTT. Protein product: CASSSTTGDTQYF.

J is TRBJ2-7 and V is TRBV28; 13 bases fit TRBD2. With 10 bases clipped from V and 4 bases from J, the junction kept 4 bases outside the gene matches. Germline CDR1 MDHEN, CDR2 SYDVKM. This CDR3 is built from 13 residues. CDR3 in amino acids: CATRLAGGYEQYF. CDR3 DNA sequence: TGTGCCACCAGACTAGCGGGAGGTTACGAGCAGTACTTC.